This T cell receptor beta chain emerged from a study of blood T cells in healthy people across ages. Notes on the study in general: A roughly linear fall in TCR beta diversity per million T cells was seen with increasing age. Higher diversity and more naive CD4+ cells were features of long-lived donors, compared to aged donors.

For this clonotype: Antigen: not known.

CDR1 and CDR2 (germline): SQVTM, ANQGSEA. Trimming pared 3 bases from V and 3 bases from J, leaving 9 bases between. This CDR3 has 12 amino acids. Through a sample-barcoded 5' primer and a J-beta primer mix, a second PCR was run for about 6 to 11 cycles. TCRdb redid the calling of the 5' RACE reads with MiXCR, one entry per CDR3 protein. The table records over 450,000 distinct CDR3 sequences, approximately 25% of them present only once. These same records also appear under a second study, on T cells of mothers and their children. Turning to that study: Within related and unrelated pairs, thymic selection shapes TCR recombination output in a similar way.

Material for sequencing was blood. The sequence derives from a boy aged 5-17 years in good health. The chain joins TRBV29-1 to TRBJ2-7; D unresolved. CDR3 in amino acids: CSVEAANYEQYF. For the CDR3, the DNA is TGCAGCGTTGAGGCGGCGAACTACGAGCAGTACTTC.